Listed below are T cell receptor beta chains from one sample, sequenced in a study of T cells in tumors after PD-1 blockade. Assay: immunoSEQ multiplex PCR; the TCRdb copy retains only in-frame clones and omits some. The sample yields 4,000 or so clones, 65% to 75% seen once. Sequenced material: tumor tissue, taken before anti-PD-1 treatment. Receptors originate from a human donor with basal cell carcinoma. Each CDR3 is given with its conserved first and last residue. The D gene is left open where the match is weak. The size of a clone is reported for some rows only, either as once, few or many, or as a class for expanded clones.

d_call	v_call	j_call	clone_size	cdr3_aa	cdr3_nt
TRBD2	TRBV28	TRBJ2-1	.	CASSSTSGVLNEQFF	TGTGCCAGCAGCTCGACTAGCGGGGTACTCAATGAGCAGTTCTTC
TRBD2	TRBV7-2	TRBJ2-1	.	CASSLGLAYDEQFF	TGTGCCAGCAGCTTGGGACTAGCATACGATGAGCAGTTCTTC
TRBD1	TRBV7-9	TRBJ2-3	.	CASSPGTGGDFGTDTQYF	TGTGCCAGCAGCCCCGGGACAGGGGGCGATTTTGGGACAGATACGCAGTATTTT
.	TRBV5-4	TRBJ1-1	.	CAIKRKGVNTEAFF	TGTGCCATCAAAAGGAAGGGGGTGAACACTGAAGCTTTCTTT
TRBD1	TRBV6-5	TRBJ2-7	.	CASSYSKGQGLYEQYF	TGTGCCAGCAGTTACTCGAAGGGACAGGGGCTCTACGAGCAGTACTTC
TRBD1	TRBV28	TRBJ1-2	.	CASSFQGASYGYTF	TGTGCCAGCAGTTTCCAGGGGGCAAGCTATGGCTACACCTTC
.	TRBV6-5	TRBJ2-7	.	CASSYLGEQYF	TGTGCCAGCAGTTACTTGGGCGAGCAGTACTTC
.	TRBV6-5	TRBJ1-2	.	CATQGGGYTF	TGTGCCACTCAGGGAGGAGGCTACACCTTC
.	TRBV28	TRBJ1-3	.	CASSLQGSRNTIYF	TGTGCCAGCAGCTTGCAGGGGAGTCGAAACACCATATATTTT
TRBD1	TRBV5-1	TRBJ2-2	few	CASSPSRDSGELFF	TGCGCCAGCAGCCCGTCCCGGGACAGCGGGGAGCTGTTTTTT
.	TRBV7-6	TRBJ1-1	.	CASSPPTGEAFF	TGTGCCAGCAGCCCACCCACAGGCGAAGCTTTCTTT
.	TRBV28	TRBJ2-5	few	CASSYHDRETQYF	TGTGCCAGCAGTTATCACGACCGAGAGACCCAGTACTTC
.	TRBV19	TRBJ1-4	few	CASSSWTYLDEKLFF	TGTGCCAGTAGTTCTTGGACCTATTTGGATGAAAAACTGTTTTTT
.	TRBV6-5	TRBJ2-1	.	CASSTPAGEQFF	TGTGCCAGCAGTACCCCAGCGGGTGAGCAGTTCTTC
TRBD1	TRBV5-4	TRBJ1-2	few	CASSLPGQVLDGYTF	TGTGCCAGCAGCCTTCCGGGACAGGTCCTGGATGGCTACACCTTC
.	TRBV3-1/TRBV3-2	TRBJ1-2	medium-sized	CASSQVNPLIYGYTF	TGTGCCAGCAGCCAAGTAAACCCGTTAATCTATGGCTACACCTTC
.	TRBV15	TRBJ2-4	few	CATSQFVGLLLNIQYF	TGTGCCACCAGCCAGTTCGTGGGGCTCCTTTTAAACATTCAGTACTTC
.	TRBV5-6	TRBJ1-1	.	CASTGGSTEAFF	TGTGCCAGCACCGGGGGGTCCACTGAAGCTTTCTTT
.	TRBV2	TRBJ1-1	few	CASSVTFHSSEAFF	TGTGCCAGCAGTGTAACCTTTCACAGTTCTGAAGCTTTCTTT
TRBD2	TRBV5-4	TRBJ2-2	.	CASSWGLAGDTGELFF	TGTGCCAGCAGCTGGGGACTAGCGGGAGACACCGGGGAGCTGTTTTTT
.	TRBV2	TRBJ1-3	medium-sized	CASSVGLSLGNTIYF	TGTGCCAGCAGTGTCGGCTTATCCCTCGGAAACACCATATATTTT
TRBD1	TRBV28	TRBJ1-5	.	CASSSSRDRNQPQHF	TGTGCCAGCAGCTCGAGCCGGGACAGAAATCAGCCCCAGCATTTT
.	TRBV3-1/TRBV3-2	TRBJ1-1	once	CASSHRQLDTEAFF	TGTGCCAGCAGCCACCGACAGTTGGACACTGAAGCTTTCTTT
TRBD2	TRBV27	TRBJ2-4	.	CASRSTSDKNIQYF	TGTGCCAGCAGGTCGACTAGCGATAAAAACATTCAGTACTTC
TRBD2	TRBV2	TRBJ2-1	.	CASSEVAGGRGEQFF	TGTGCCAGCAGTGAGGTAGCGGGAGGAAGGGGTGAGCAGTTCTTC
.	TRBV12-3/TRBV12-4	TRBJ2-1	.	CASSFNSRNEQFF	TGTGCCAGCAGTTTTAATTCCCGCAATGAGCAGTTCTTC
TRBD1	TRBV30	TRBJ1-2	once	CAWSVFGTGVNGYTF	TGTGCCTGGAGTGTATTCGGGACAGGGGTAAATGGCTACACCTTC
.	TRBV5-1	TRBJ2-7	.	CASSQQPVGGEQYF	TGCGCCAGCAGCCAGCAACCCGTTGGGGGCGAGCAGTACTTC
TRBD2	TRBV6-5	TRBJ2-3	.	CASRKSGRADTQYF	TGTGCCAGCAGGAAAAGCGGGAGGGCAGATACGCAGTATTTT
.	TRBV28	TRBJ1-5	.	CASSPDSYQPQHF	TGTGCCAGCAGCCCTGACAGCTATCAGCCCCAGCATTTT
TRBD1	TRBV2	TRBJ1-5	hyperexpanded	CASSERQGASNQPQHF	TGTGCCAGCAGTGAGCGTCAGGGGGCCAGCAATCAGCCCCAGCATTTT
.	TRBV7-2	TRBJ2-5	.	CASSSRDTSNPHF	TGTGCCAGCAGCTCCCGGGACACCTCGAATCCCCACTTC
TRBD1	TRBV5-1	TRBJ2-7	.	CASSHGQVGSYEQYF	TGCGCCAGCAGCCACGGACAGGTCGGCTCCTACGAGCAGTACTTC
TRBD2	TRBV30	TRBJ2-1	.	CAWRRGTSSNSNEQFF	TGTGCCTGGAGGAGGGGGACTAGCTCCAACTCCAATGAGCAGTTCTTC
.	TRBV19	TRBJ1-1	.	CASIFRWGRRTEAFF	TGTGCCAGTATATTTCGATGGGGGAGGAGGACTGAAGCTTTCTTT
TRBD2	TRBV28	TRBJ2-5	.	CASTPPSGRRGETQYF	TGTGCCAGCACCCCCCCCAGCGGGAGAAGGGGAGAGACCCAGTACTTC
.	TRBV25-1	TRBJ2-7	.	CASGGRFYEQYF	TGTGCCAGCGGGGGACGGTTCTACGAGCAGTACTTC
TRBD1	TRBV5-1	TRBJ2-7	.	CASSFYSRDRAYEQYF	TGCGCCAGCAGCTTCTATAGCCGGGACAGGGCGTACGAGCAGTACTTC
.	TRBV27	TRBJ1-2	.	CASSLGGQPYGYTF	TGTGCCAGCAGTTTAGGAGGACAGCCCTATGGCTACACCTTC
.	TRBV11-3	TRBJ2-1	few	CASSRSDPPYNEQFF	TGTGCCAGCAGTAGATCCGACCCACCCTACAATGAGCAGTTCTTC
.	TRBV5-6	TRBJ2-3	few	CASSLVPAGSTDTQYF	TGTGCCAGCAGCTTGGTACCAGCGGGTAGCACAGATACGCAGTATTTT
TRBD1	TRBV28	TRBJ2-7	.	CASTSMDRSTEQYF	TGTGCCAGCACCTCCATGGACAGGTCGACCGAGCAGTACTTC
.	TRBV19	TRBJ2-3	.	CASSPGPGTDTQYF	TGTGCCAGTAGTCCGGGACCCGGCACAGATACGCAGTATTTT
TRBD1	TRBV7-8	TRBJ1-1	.	CASSLRVQGGANTEAFF	TGTGCCAGCAGCTTAAGGGTTCAGGGGGGGGCTAACACTGAAGCTTTCTTT
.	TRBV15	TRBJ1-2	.	CATSRAGGSNYGYTF	TGTGCCACCAGCAGGGCGGGAGGGTCTAACTATGGCTACACCTTC
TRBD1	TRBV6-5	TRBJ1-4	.	CASTFGTGDEKLFF	TGTGCCAGCACCTTCGGGACAGGGGATGAAAAACTGTTTTTT
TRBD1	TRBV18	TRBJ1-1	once	CASSPQPGQGIEAFF	TGTGCCAGCTCACCACAGCCGGGACAGGGCATTGAAGCTTTCTTT
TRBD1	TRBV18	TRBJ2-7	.	CASSTGTAEQYF	TGTGCCAGCTCAACAGGGACAGCCGAGCAGTACTTC
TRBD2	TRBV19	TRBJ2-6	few	CASNSGRAGANVLTF	TGTGCCAGTAACAGCGGGAGGGCTGGGGCCAACGTCCTGACTTTC
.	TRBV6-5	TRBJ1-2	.	CASNPGGLRDGYTF	TGTGCCAGCAATCCGGGGGGGCTAAGAGATGGCTACACCTTC
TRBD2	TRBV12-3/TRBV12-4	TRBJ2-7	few	CASRVVGGYEQYF	TGTGCCAGCAGAGTCGTGGGGGGGTACGAGCAGTACTTC
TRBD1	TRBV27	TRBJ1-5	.	CASSPDRVSNQPQHF	TGTGCCAGCAGCCCCGACAGGGTTAGCAATCAGCCCCAGCATTTT
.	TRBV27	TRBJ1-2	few	CASSLRSGIYGYTF	TGTGCCAGCAGTTTAAGGTCGGGGATCTATGGCTACACCTTC
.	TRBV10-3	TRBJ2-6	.	CASSPGANVLTF	TGTGCCTCTAGCCCTGGGGCCAACGTCCTGACTTTC
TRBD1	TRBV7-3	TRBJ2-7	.	CASSLLTGGEQYF	TGTGCCAGCAGCTTGCTCACAGGGGGCGAGCAGTACTTC